This T cell receptor (beta chain) was sequenced for a study of shared clonotypes between healthy human individuals. The CDR3 contains 16 residues. CDR1 SGHDT and CDR2 YYEEEE come from the germline V gene. V dropped 0 bases and J dropped 1 base, with 13 bases sitting between them. Researchers sequenced unsorted PBMC DNA using ten immunoSEQ deep assay plates. Assay: immunoSEQ multiplex PCR; the TCRdb copy retains only in-frame clones and omits some. The sample lists roughly 500,000 clones, almost 80% occurring once. This TCR was sampled from a woman aged 40 to 55 in good health. Some clones in this sample may be carry-over from other donors' samples. V usage is TRBV5-6 and J usage is TRBJ2-5; D ambiguous. The sequenced material came from PBMCs. This CDR3 is CASSLVWGRSQETQYF. The CDR3 nucleotides read TGTGCCAGCAGCTTGGTCTGGGGAAGGTCCCAAGAGACCCAGTACTTC.